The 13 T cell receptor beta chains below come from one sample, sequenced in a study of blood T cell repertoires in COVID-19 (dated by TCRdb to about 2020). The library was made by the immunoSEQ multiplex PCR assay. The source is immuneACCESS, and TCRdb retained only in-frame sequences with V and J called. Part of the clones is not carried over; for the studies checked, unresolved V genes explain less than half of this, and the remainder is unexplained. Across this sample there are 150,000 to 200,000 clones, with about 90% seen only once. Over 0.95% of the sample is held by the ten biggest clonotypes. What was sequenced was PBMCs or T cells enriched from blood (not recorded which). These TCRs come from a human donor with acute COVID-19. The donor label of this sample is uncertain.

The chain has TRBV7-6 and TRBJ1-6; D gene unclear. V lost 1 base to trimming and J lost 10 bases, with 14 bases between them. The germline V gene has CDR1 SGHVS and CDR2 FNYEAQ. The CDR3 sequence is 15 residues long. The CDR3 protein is CASSLEAADESPLHF. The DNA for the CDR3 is TGTGCCAGCAGCTTAGAGGCAGCGGATGAGTCACCCCTCCACTTT.

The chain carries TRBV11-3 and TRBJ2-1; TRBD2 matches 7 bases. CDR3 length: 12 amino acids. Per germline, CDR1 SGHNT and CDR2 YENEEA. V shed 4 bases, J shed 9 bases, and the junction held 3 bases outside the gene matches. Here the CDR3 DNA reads TGTGCCAGCAGCTCCAGGGAGGGTGAGCAGTTCTTC. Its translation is CASSSREGEQFF. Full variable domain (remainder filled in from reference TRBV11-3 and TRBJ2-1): EAGVVQSPRYKIIEKKQPVAFWCNPISGHNTLYWYLQNLGQGPELLIRYENEEAVDDSQLPKDRFSAERLKGVDSTLKIQPAELGDSAVYLCASSSREGEQFFGPGTRLTVL.

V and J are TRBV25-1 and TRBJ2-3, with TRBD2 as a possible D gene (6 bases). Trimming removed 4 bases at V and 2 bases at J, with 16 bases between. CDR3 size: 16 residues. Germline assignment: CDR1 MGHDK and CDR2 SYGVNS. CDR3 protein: CASSATVRDFTDTQYF. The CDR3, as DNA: TGTGCCAGCAGTGCTACAGTCCGGGACTTCACAGATACGCAGTATTTT.

The CDR3 sequence is CASSEAGGLQPQHF. CDR3 bases: TGTGCCAGCAGTGAAGCAGGGGGCCTTCAGCCCCAGCATTTT. The rearrangement uses TRBV2 and TRBJ1-5, with 7 nucleotides matching TRBD1. The CDR3 has 14 amino acids. Germline lookup yields CDR1 SNHLY and CDR2 FYNNEI. The trim removed 0 bases at V and 6 bases at J, leaving 2 bases unmatched. Full variable domain (remainder filled in from reference TRBV2 and TRBJ1-5): EPEVTQTPSHQVTQMGQEVILRCVPISNHLYFYWYRQILGQKVEFLVSFYNNEISEKSEIFDDQFSVERPDGSNFTLKIRSTKLEDSAMYFCASSEAGGLQPQHFGDGTRLSIL.

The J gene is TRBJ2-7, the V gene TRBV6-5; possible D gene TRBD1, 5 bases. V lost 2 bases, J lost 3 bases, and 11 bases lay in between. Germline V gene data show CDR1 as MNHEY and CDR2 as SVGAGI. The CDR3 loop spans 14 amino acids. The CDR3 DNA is TGTGCCAGCAGTTACAAGACAGTGGGCTACGAGCAGTACTTC. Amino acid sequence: CASSYKTVGYEQYF.

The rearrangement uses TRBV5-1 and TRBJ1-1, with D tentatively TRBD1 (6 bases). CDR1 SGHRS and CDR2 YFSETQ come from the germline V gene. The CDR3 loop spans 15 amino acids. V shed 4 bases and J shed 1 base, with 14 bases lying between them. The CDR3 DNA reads TGCGCCAGCAGCACCGCCCAGGGGCCGAACACTGAAGCTTTCTTT. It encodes CASSTAQGPNTEAFF.

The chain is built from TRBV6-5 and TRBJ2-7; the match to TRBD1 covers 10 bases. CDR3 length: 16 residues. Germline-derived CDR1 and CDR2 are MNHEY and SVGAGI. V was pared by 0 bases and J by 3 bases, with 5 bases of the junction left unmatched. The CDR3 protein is CASSYSGQGINYEQYF. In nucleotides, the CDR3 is TGTGCCAGCAGTTACTCGGGACAGGGGATAAACTACGAGCAGTACTTC.

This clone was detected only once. For the CDR3, the DNA is TGTGCCTGGCTGGGGGGGGAAGGCTACACCTTC. Translated: CAWLGGEGYTF. This chain connects TRBV30 to TRBJ1-2; possibly TRBD1 for D (5 bases). The CDR3 runs 11 residues. CDR1 is GTSNPN, CDR2 SVGIG, per germline (reference sequence). The ends were cut back, 5 bases at V and 8 bases at J, with 12 bases in the middle.

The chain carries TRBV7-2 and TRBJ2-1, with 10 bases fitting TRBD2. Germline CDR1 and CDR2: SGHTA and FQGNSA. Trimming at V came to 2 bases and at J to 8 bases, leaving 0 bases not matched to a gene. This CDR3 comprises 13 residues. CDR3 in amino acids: CASSLLAGDEQFF. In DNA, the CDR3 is TGTGCCAGCAGCTTACTAGCGGGGGATGAGCAGTTCTTC. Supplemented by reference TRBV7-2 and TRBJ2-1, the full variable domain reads GAGVSQSPSNKVTEKGKDVELRCDPISGHTALYWYRQSLGQGLEFLIYFQGNSAPDKSGLPSDRFSAERTGGSVSTLTIQRTQQEDSAVYLCASSLLAGDEQFFGPGTRLTVL.

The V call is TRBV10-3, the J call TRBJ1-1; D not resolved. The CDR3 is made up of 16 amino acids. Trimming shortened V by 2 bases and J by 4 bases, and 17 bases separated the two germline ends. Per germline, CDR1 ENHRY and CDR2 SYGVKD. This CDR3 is CAISEGLSGSGTEAFF. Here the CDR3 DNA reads TGTGCCATCAGTGAGGGTCTATCCGGGTCCGGCACTGAAGCTTTCTTT.

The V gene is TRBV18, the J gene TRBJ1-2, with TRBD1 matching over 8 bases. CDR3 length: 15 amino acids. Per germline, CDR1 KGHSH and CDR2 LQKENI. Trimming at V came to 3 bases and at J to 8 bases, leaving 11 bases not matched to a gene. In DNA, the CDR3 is TGTGCCAGCTCACCGATAGTATCGACAGGGGAAGGCTACACCTTC. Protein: CASSPIVSTGEGYTF.

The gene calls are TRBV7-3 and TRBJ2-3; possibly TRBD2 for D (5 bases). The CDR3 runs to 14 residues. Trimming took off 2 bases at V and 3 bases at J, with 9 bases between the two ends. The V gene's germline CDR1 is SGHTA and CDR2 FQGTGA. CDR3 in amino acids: CASSLHEGTDTQYF. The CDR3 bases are TGTGCCAGCAGCTTACACGAGGGAACAGATACGCAGTATTTT.

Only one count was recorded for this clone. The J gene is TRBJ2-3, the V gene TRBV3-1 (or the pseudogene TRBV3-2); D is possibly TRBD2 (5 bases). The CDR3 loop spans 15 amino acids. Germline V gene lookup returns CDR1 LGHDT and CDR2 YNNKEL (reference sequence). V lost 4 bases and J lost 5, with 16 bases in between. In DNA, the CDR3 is TGTGCCAGCAGCCCCGACTATTTGGGAGAAGATACGCAGTATTTT. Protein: CASSPDYLGEDTQYF.